Listed here is a single TCR beta chain. Its antigen is not yet known. No per-base quality is available; no much larger clone lies one base away. The immunoSEQ Assay, a bias-controlled multiplex PCR, was used to amplify TCRbeta CDR3 regions from genomic DNA. Turning to the authors' computational methods: Nucleated cell counts per sample were estimated from amplification of reference gene primers within the assay. Sequence reads were collapsed and filtered to measure the absolute abundance of every unique TCRbeta CDR3 rearrangement. Productive Simpson clonality was computed per sample as the square root of Simpson's diversity index over productive rearrangements. Imported from immuneACCESS, the table was reduced by TCRdb to in-frame sequences with V and J called. These copies leave out some clones; in studies compared against another copy, an unresolved V gene accounts for under half, and the cause of the remainder is not known. V and J calls and clone size are those listed in that table; D and trimming were worked out from the DNA. In all, the sample holds about 180,000 clones, and roughly 83% of those were seen once. The ten largest clones represent 8% to 10% of the sample.

Spanning cysteine to phenylalanine, the CDR3 consists of 15 amino acids. Just the 45-base CDR3 DNA is kept, in frame starting at base 1. Trimming removed 6 bases from V and 0 bases from J; the gene matches leave 10 bases unexplained. CDR1 and CDR2 are drawn from the germline V gene: SQVTM, ANQGSEA. These data come from a study of blood T cell repertoires in COVID-19 (TCRdb year 2020). Looking at the study overall: Samples from collaborators originated in the United States, Italy and Spain and spanned both the acute and convalescent phases of COVID-19. The material from the prospective study consisted of cDNA or gDNA derived from T cells, B-cell-depleted T cells, or PBMCs. The dataset comprised deeply sampled blood TCRbeta repertoires from subjects exposed to, actively infected with, or recovered from COVID-19. The repertoires were released in a freely available public database intended as a resource for research on the immune response to SARS-CoV-2. The samples were drawn from two sources: the first 160 participants of the ongoing ImmuneRACE study, and 1,254 subjects contributed by 6 global collaborators. Where available, HLA class I and class II types were obtained from metadata supplied by the sample provider rather than from assay-based typing. Nearly every sample came with metadata listing a de-identified subject ID, COVID-19 status, age in years and sex. Overall study results and their limits: The quantity of clinical and demographic metadata differed by source and by participant and was supplied without curation.

In the prospective study, participants were about 18 to 100 years old, resided in about two dozen geographic areas of the United States, and were enrolled through a virtual design. To assign participants to cohorts, the prospective study relied on clinical history that participants themselves reported in a screening survey and a study questionnaire. ImmuneRACE Cohort 3 recovered participants were defined by two consecutive negative NP/OP PCR tests, healthcare professional clearance, or symptom resolution. In the prospective study, mobile phlebotomists collected whole blood, serum and a nasopharyngeal or oropharyngeal swab from each participant. Participants in the prospective study had the option to provide additional blood draws and questionnaires over a roughly two-month period. Blood samples from the prospective study were shipped frozen or at room temperature prior to DNA extraction.

The sample comprised PBMCs or T cells enriched from blood (not recorded which). The sequence came from a woman aged 30 to 39 who had recovered from COVID-19. Rearrangement joined TRBV29-1 to TRBJ2-5; TRBD2 agrees with 7 junctional bases. The CDR3 loop reads CSVVTSDWYQETQYF. The nucleotide sequence reads as follows: TGCAGCGTGGTTACTAGCGATTGGTACCAAGAGACCCAGTACTTC.